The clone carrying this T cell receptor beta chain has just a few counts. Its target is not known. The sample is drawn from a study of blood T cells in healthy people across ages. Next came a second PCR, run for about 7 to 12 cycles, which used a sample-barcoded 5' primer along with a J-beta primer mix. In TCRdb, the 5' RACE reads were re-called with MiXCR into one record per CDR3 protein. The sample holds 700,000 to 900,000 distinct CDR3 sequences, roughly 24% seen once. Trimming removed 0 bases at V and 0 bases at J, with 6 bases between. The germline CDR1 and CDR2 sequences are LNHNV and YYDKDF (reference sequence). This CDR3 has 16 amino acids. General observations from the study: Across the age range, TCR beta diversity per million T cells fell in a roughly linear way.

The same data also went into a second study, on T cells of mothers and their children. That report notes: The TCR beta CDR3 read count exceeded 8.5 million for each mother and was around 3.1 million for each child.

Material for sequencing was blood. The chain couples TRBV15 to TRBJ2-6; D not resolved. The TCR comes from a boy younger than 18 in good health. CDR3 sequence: CATSRDGVSGANVLTF. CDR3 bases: TGTGCCACCAGCAGAGATGGAGTCTCTGGGGCCAACGTCCTGACTTTC.